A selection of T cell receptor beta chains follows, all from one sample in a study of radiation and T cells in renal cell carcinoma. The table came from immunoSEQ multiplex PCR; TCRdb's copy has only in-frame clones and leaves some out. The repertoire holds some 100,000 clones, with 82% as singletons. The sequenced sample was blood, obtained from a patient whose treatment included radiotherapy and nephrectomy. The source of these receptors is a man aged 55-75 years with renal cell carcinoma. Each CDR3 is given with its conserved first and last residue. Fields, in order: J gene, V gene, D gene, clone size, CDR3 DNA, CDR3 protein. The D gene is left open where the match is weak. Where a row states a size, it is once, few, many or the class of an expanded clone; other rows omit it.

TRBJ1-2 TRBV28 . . TGTGCCAGCACGGTTGGGAACTATGGCTACACCTTC CASTVGNYGYTF
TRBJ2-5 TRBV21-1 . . TGTGCCAGCAGCTGGGAGCTAGCGCTCCTATTACAAGAGACCCAGTACTTC CASSWELALLLQETQYF
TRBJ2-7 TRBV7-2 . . TGTGCCAGCAGCTTGGAGGGGGGCCCCTCCTCCTACGAGCAGTACTTC CASSLEGGPSSYEQYF
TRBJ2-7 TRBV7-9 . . TGTGCCAGCAGCTTAGCAGAGGGGAGCTACGAGCAGTACTTC CASSLAEGSYEQYF
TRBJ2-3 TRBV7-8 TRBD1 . TGTGCCAGCAGCCTTACAACAGGGGTCACTAGCACAGATACGCAGTATTTT CASSLTTGVTSTDTQYF
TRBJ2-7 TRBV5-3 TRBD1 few TGTGCCAGAAGCTCGGACAGGGCGGAGGTCTACGAGCAGTACTTC CARSSDRAEVYEQYF
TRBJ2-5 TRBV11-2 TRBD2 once TGTGCCAGCAGACTAGCGGGAGGGGGGGAGACCCAGTACTTC CASRLAGGGETQYF
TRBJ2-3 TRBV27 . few TGTGCCAGCAGATCCACCCTGGGCACAGATACGCAGTATTTT CASRSTLGTDTQYF
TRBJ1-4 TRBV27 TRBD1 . TGTGCCACATCACAGGGGGCTGAGGAAAAACTGTTTTTT CATSQGAEEKLFF
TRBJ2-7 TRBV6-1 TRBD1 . TGTGCCAGCGACCGAAAAGGCCAGGGGGCTTACGAGCAGTACTTC CASDRKGQGAYEQYF
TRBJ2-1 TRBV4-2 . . TGTGCCAGCAGAGCCCCCCCCTACAATGAGCAGTTCTTC CASRAPPYNEQFF